This TCR beta chain was obtained from a study of cytomegalovirus exposure and HLA in healthy donors. Findings and limits, study-wide: According to an earlier analysis, most TCR beta V segments yielded productive rearrangements about 90% or about 30% of the time. Another analysis was done later, and it associated approximately 15,000 TCR beta sequences with HLA alleles at 0.05 false discovery rate. Rarity held for most TCR sequences, but there were some public TCRs that occurred in many donors.

On this clone: Its target is unknown.

Amplification used 60 Vbeta primers and 13 Jbeta primers. This table comes from immunoSEQ multiplex PCR, and its TCRdb copy is limited to in-frame clones, with some not included. The data show around 120,000 clones, about 75% seen once. The germline V gene encodes CDR1 MDHEN and CDR2 SYDVKM. Trimming at V came to 4 bases and at J to 5 bases, leaving 7 bases not matched to a gene. The CDR3 runs to 15 residues. The gene calls are TRBV28 and TRBJ1-2; 10 bases are shared with TRBD1. The sequenced sample was PBMCs. This TCR derives from a man aged 60 to 69 in good health and CMV-seropositive. The DNA of the CDR3 is TGTGCCAGCAGTTCCCGGACAGGGGGTAGTTATGGCTACACCTTC. Protein: CASSSRTGGSYGYTF.